The 27 T cell receptor beta chains given below trace back to one sample, sequenced in a study of Graves' ophthalmopathy and Graves' hyperthyroidism. Amplification of TCR beta CDR3 regions used RNA transcripts. After a first-round RT-PCR with HTBI primers, a second-round multiplex PCR was run. TCRdb reprocessed the multiplex PCR reads via MiXCR and lists one record per CDR3 protein. In the table there are some 410,000 distinct CDR3 sequences, under 25% of which are singletons. The sequenced sample consisted of peripheral blood. The receptors were sampled from a woman younger than 30 with stable Graves' hyperthyroidism.

This clonotype was counted at least ten times. The rearrangement joins TRBV30 to TRBJ2-7, with D uncertain. Trimming shortened V by 3 bases and J by 0 bases, and 6 bases separated the two germline ends. CDR3 size: 12 residues. Germline values: CDR1 GTSNPN, CDR2 SVGIG (reference sequence). CDR3 amino acids: CAWRTDSYEQYF. The CDR3 nucleotides are TGTGCCTGGAGGACCGACTCCTACGAGCAGTACTTC. Using reference TRBV30 and TRBJ2-7 for the parts outside the CDR3, the full variable domain is SQTIHQWPATLVQPVGSPLSLECTVEGTSNPNLYWYRQAAGRGLQLLFYSVGIGQISSEVPQNLSASRPQDRQFILSSKKLLLSDSGFYLCAWRTDSYEQYFGPGTRLTVT.

In this sample, this clonotype turned up many times. This chain joins TRBV28 and TRBJ2-7; D ambiguous. The germline gives CDR1 MDHEN, CDR2 SYDVKM. The ends were cut back, 2 bases at V and 7 bases at J, with 15 bases in the middle. This CDR3 region has 14 residues. This CDR3 is CASSLISGRGEQYF. CDR3 bases: TGTGCCAGCAGTTTAATTTCGGGCCGTGGTGAGCAGTACTTC.

This clonotype occurred a few times. The chain couples TRBV27 to TRBJ2-7, with D uncertain. This CDR3 has 12 amino acids. Germline CDR1 is MNHEY and CDR2 is SMNVEV (reference sequence). The V and J ends lost 5 bases and 6 bases respectively, with 11 bases between them. Written as DNA, the CDR3 is TGTGCCAGCAGTACCACAATCGGCGAGCAGTACTTC. It encodes CASSTTIGEQYF.

This clonotype appeared many times. The chain carries TRBV20-1 and TRBJ2-7, with unresolved D. This CDR3 contains 13 residues. Deletions cut 2 bases from V and 0 bases from J, with 8 bases between. Germline V gene data show CDR1 as DFQATT and CDR2 as SNEGSKA (reference sequence). The CDR3 coding sequence is TGCAGTGCTAGACAGCCAAGCTCCTACGAGCAGTACTTC. Protein sequence: CSARQPSSYEQYF.

This clonotype was detected many times. The genes are TRBV5-1 and TRBJ1-1; D is uncertain. Germline V gene sequence: CDR1 SGHRS, CDR2 YFSETQ. Between the trimmed V and J ends, which lost 4 bases and 3 bases, there was a span of 13 bases. This CDR3 region has 14 residues. CDR3 residues: CASSKGSTDTEAFF. CDR3 DNA: TGCGCCAGCAGCAAGGGAAGCACGGACACTGAAGCTTTCTTT.

This clonotype has at least ten counts. The J gene is TRBJ2-7, the V gene TRBV28, with a possible D match to TRBD2 (6 bases). The germline CDR1 and CDR2 sequences are MDHEN and SYDVKM. Trimming cost V 2 bases and J 3 bases, with 14 bases left between them. This CDR3 is 15 amino acids long. The CDR3 nucleotides are TGTGCCAGCAGTTTAATGGACTATACGCACTACGAGCAGTACTTC. Translated, it gives CASSLMDYTHYEQYF.

This clonotype was found many times. V usage is TRBV25-1 and J usage is TRBJ2-5; no clear D gene. Trimming took off 1 base at V and 0 bases at J, with 6 bases between the two ends. CDR3 length: 14 amino acids. CDR1 and CDR2 from the germline V gene are MGHDK and SYGVNS. CDR3 in DNA: TGTGCCAGCAGTGAATCTCCTAACCAAGAGACCCAGTACTTC. The encoded protein is CASSESPNQETQYF.

V is TRBV13 and J is TRBJ2-5; 7 positions agree with TRBD1. The CDR3 spans 15 residues. Germline values: CDR1 PRHDT, CDR2 FYEKMQ (reference sequence). The ends lost 5 bases at V and 2 bases at J; junction bases unmatched: 8. CDR3 nucleotides: TGTGCCAGCAGCCCGGCTGGCAGGGGGCAAGAGACCCAGTACTTC. It translates to CASSPAGRGQETQYF.

This clonotype was found many times. The chain carries TRBV5-6 and TRBJ2-7; D is uncertain. Trimming removed 0 bases at V and 4 bases at J, with 14 bases between. CDR1 is SGHDT, CDR2 YYEEEE, per germline. The CDR3 totals 15 residues. The CDR3 region has the DNA TGTGCCAGCAGCTTGGTAGGGCGCGTTGATTACGAGCAGTACTTC. Translation: CASSLVGRVDYEQYF.

This clonotype has only a few counts. This sequence joins TRBV12-3 or TRBV12-4 and TRBJ2-5; 13 nucleotides agree with TRBD2. V trimming: 5 bases; J trimming: 0 bases; junction bases outside the gene matches: 6. This CDR3 contains 17 residues. CDR3 amino acids: CASSAGTSGTYQETQYF. CDR3 sequence (DNA): TGTGCCAGCAGTGCGGGGACTAGCGGGACGTACCAAGAGACCCAGTACTTC.

J is TRBJ2-7 and V is TRBV20-1; D remains unclear. The CDR3 extends over 14 amino acids. V was cut by 2 bases and J by 6 bases, with 17 bases left in between. Germline assignment: CDR1 DFQATT and CDR2 SNEGSKA (reference sequence). The CDR3 DNA sequence: TGCAGTGCTAGAAGAGAGGTTACGTACAGCGAGCAGTACTTC. Translating it yields CSARREVTYSEQYF.

In this sample, this clonotype turned up many times. The chain couples TRBV28 to TRBJ1-5; D remains ambiguous. Germline-derived CDR1 and CDR2 are MDHEN and SYDVKM. This CDR3 is 15 amino acids long. V was pared by 2 bases and J by 2 bases, with 10 bases between. The CDR3 DNA reads as TGTGCCAGCAGTTTAAATCCCCCCCGCAATCAGCCCCAGCATTTT. Its protein product is CASSLNPPRNQPQHF.

This clonotype was counted only a few times. This rearrangement joins TRBV10-3 to TRBJ1-1, with D hard to call. In germline, CDR1 is ENHRY, CDR2 SYGVKD. V was trimmed by 8 bases and J by 1 base, leaving 14 bases between them. The CDR3 is made up of 14 amino acids. The CDR3 sequence is CAIRGPTQNTEAFF. The CDR3 DNA sequence: TGTGCCATCCGCGGACCGACCCAGAACACTGAAGCTTTCTTT.

This clonotype occurred many times. The chain has TRBV30 and TRBJ1-2, with D unclear. With 8 bases removed from V and 4 bases from J, the gap between germline ends came to 17 bases. This CDR3 region has 13 residues. Germline CDR1 and CDR2: GTSNPN and SVGIG (reference sequence). The CDR3 loop is CARTPQASYGYTF. DNA of the CDR3: TGTGCCCGGACCCCCCAGGCGAGCTATGGCTACACCTTC.

This clonotype was counted ten times or more. J is TRBJ1-1 and V is TRBV24-1; 8 positions match TRBD1. V lost 3 bases and J lost 11; bases outside the gene matches: 10. The CDR3 sequence is 14 residues long. Germline V gene data show CDR1 as KGHDR and CDR2 as SFDVKD. In DNA form, the CDR3 reads TGTGCCACCAGTGATCCTTCCCAGGGGGCGCGGGCTTTCTTT. Protein: CATSDPSQGARAFF.

This clonotype was seen many times. The rearrangement joins TRBV28 to TRBJ2-5; the match to TRBD2 covers 8 bases. Per germline, CDR1 MDHEN and CDR2 SYDVKM. The CDR3 spans 12 residues. The V segment lost 7 bases and the J segment 6 bases; nucleotides outside the gene matches: 4. CDR3 loop: CASTGGVQTQYF. The CDR3 region has the DNA TGTGCCAGCACCGGGGGGGTACAGACCCAGTACTTC.

The chain combines TRBV7-9 with TRBJ2-2, with D maybe TRBD2 (6 bases). Trimming removed 5 bases from V and 8 bases from J, with 12 bases in between. This CDR3 has 13 amino acids. CDR1 is SEHNR and CDR2 is FQNEAQ in the germline V gene (reference sequence). The chain's CDR3 is CASSPGTAGELFF. CDR3 bases: TGTGCCAGCAGCCCCGGGACTGCGGGGGAGCTGTTTTTT.

This clonotype was counted at least ten times. This chain joins TRBV4-3 and TRBJ1-5; D gene uncertain. Germline CDR1 LGHNA, CDR2 YSLEER. Between the trimmed V and J ends, which lost 0 bases and 3 bases, there was a span of 9 bases. The CDR3 runs 15 residues. In nucleotides, the CDR3 is TGCGCCAGCAGCCAAGACAGAAGGATCAATCAGCCCCAGCATTTT. As protein: CASSQDRRINQPQHF.

This clonotype was recorded at least ten times. This sequence joins TRBV4-2 and TRBJ2-5, with TRBD2 as a possible D gene (5 bases). The CDR3 length is 16 residues. CDR1 and CDR2 from the germline V gene are LGHNA and YNFKEQ. The V end lost 1 base, the J end lost 1 base, and 13 bases lay between the germline ends. CDR3 DNA: TGTGCCAGCAGCCAAGTCTCTACCAGCGGCCAAGAGACCCAGTACTTC. It codes for CASSQVSTSGQETQYF.

A few counts support this clonotype. The V call is TRBV7-2, the J call TRBJ1-6, with 10 bases aligning to TRBD1. Trimming removed 5 bases from V and 9 bases from J; junction bases left unmatched: 7. Per the germline V gene, CDR1 is SGHTA and CDR2 is FQGNSA. The CDR3 totals 15 residues. CDR3 DNA: TGTGCCAGCAGCCCCCAGACAGGGGGCCGTTCACCCCTCCACTTT. Its protein product is CASSPQTGGRSPLHF.

This clonotype was counted ten times or more. The CDR3 here is CATGLSYGYTF. The CDR3 nucleotides are TGTGCCACCGGCCTGAGCTATGGCTACACCTTC. The chain combines TRBV19 with TRBJ1-2; no firm D call. Germline loops: CDR1 LNHDA, CDR2 SQIVND (reference sequence). The CDR3 contains 11 residues. V lost 10 bases, J lost 4 bases, and 10 bases lay in between. Drawing the rest from reference TRBV19 and TRBJ1-2, the complete variable domain is DGGITQSPKYLFRKEGQNVTLSCEQNLNHDAMYWYRQDPGQGLRLIYYSQIVNDFQKGDIAEGYSVSREKKESFPLTVTSAQKNPTAFYLCATGLSYGYTFGSGTRLTVV.

This clonotype has ten or more counts. The chain has TRBV6-1 and TRBJ2-2; 9 positions match TRBD2. Germline CDR1 MNHNS, CDR2 SASEGT. J lost 6 bases, V lost 2 bases, and 4 bases had no gene match. This CDR3 has 15 residues. CDR3 DNA sequence: TGTGCCAGCAGTGAAACGGCGGGAGGGCCCGGGGAGCTGTTTTTT. Translation gives CASSETAGGPGELFF.

There are a few counts of this clonotype. This chain connects TRBV19 to TRBJ2-7; 7 bases map to TRBD1. The CDR3 covers 13 residues. Trimming took 3 bases from V and 6 from J; bases not matched to a gene: 5. Germline V gene data show CDR1 as LNHDA and CDR2 as SQIVND (reference sequence). The CDR3 bases are TGTGCCAGTAGTATCGACAGGGTGGGCGAGCAGTACTTC. Its protein is CASSIDRVGEQYF.

CDR3 protein: CASSLYGGEGVEQYF. CDR3 nucleotides: TGTGCCAGCAGTTTATATGGGGGAGAGGGGGTTGAGCAGTACTTC. The rearrangement uses TRBV12-3 or TRBV12-4 and TRBJ2-7; tentative D call: TRBD1 (6 bases). Deletions cut 2 bases from V and 7 bases from J, with 18 bases between. The length of the CDR3 is 15 residues.

At least ten counts were recorded for this clonotype. V usage is TRBV6-5 and J usage is TRBJ2-5, with TRBD1 matching 7 bases. The CDR3 runs 15 residues. The germline gives CDR1 MNHEY, CDR2 SVGAGI. Trimming removed 3 bases from V and 4 bases from J; junction bases left unmatched: 8. Here the CDR3 reads CASSYGVGGAETQYF. CDR3 sequence (DNA): TGTGCCAGCAGTTATGGCGTAGGGGGCGCAGAGACCCAGTACTTC.

The sample holds many counts of this clonotype. This chain links TRBV18 with TRBJ1-1, with D maybe TRBD1 (5 bases). V dropped 2 bases and J dropped 2 bases, with 9 bases sitting between them. CDR3 length: 14 residues. Germline V CDR1 and CDR2: KGHSH, LQKENI. For the CDR3, the DNA is TGTGCCAGCTCACCAGTGGGGGTAAACACTGAAGCTTTCTTT. This codes for CASSPVGVNTEAFF.

This clonotype was detected only once. This clone may be a read error of a much larger clone one base away. It is likely a read error, because the conserved phenylalanine at the end of the CDR3 is missing. This rearrangement joins TRBV7-9 to TRBJ2-2; no clear D gene. V was clipped by 1 base and J by 4 bases, with 7 bases between them. This CDR3 has 14 amino acids. Germline lookup yields CDR1 SEHNR and CDR2 FQNEAQ (reference sequence). CDR3 sequence: CASSLEDGTGELFY. In DNA form, the CDR3 reads TGTGCCAGCAGCTTAGAGGACGGCACCGGGGAGCTGTTTTAT.